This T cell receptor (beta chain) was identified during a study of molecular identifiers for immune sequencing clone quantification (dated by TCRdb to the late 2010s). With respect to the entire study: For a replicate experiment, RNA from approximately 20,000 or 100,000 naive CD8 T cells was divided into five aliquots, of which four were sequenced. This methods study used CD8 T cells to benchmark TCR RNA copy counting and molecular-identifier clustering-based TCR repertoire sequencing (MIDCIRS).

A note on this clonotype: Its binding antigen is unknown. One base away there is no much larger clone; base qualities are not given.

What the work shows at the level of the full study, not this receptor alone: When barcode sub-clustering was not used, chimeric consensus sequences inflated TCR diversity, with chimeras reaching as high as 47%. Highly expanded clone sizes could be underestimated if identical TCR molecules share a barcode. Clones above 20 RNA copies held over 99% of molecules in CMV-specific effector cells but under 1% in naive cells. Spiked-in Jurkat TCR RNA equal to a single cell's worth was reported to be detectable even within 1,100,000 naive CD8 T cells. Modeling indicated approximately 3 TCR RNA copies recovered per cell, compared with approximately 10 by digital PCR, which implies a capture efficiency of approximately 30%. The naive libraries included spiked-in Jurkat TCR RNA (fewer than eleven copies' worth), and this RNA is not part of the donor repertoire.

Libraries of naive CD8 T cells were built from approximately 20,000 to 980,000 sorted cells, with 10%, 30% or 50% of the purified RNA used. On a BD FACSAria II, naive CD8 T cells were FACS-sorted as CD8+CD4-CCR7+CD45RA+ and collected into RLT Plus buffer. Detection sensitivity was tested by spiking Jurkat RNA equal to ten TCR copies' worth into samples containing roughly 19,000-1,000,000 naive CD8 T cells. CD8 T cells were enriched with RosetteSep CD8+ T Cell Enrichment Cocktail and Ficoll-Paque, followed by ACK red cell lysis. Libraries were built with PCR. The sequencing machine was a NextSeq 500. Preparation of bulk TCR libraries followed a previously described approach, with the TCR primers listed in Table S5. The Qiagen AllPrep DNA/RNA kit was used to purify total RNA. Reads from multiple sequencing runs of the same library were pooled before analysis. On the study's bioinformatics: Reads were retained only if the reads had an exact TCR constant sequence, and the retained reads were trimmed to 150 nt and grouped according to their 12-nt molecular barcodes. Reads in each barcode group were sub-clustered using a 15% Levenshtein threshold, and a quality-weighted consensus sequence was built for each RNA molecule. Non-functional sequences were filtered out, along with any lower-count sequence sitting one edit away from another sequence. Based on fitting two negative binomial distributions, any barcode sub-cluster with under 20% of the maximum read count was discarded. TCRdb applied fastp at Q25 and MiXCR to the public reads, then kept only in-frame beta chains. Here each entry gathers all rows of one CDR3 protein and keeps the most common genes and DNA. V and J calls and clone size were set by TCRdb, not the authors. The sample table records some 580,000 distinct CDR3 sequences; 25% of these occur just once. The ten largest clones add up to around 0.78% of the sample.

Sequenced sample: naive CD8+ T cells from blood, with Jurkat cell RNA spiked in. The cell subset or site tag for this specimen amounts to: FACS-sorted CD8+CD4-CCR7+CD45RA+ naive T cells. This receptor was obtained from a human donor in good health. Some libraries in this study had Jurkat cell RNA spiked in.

The DNA sequence follows: TGTGCCAGTAGTCTAACTAGCGGGAGTGTCAATGAGCAGTTCTTC. This yields the protein CASSLTSGSVNEQFF. The rearranged chain carries TRBV19 and TRBJ2-1; 11 central bases correspond to TRBD2. The CDR3 covers 15 residues, taking in both the cysteine and the phenylalanine. The entry retains the CDR3 DNA only, 45 bases that are in frame from base 1. CDR1 and CDR2, looked up from the germline V gene (reference sequence), are LNHDA and SQIVND. After removal of 5 bases from V and 6 bases from J, the junction retains 6 bases not matched to a gene.